These 18 T cell receptor beta chains originate from one sample sequenced in a study of early T cells in non-severe SARS-CoV-2 infection. MiXCR, run by TCRdb on the 5' RACE reads, gives a single entry per CDR3 protein. The table lists about 66,000 distinct CDR3 sequences, over 10% of them singletons, with about 7.7% in the top ten. Sequenced sample: whole blood. The receptors were sampled from an adult who was a healthcare worker with PCR-confirmed SARS-CoV-2 infection or an uninfected control (not recorded which).

The chain has TRBV9 and TRBJ2-7; no clear D gene. The CDR3 contains 16 residues. Germline V gene data show CDR1 as SGDLS and CDR2 as YYNGEE. The V end lost 2 bases, the J end lost 2 bases, and 17 bases lay between the germline ends. CDR3 coding DNA: TGTGCCAGCAGCGTTGAAATCGGAGCAAAGGCCTACGAGCAGTACTTC. Its protein is CASSVEIGAKAYEQYF.

CDR3 DNA: TGCGCCAGCGCGGACCGGTCTAGCCGCGTACGGCGCAATGAGCAGTTCTTC. Its protein is CASADRSSRVRRNEQFF. This chain joins TRBV10-2 and TRBJ2-1, with D maybe TRBD2 (5 bases). The CDR3 runs to 17 residues. Looked up from germline, CDR1 is WSHSY and CDR2 is SAAADI. Trimming stripped 8 bases from V and 6 bases from J, with 26 bases between.

This clonotype was seen a handful of times. This chain links TRBV7-9 with TRBJ2-7; TRBD1 aligns across 9 bases. CDR1 and CDR2 from the germline V gene are SEHNR and FQNEAQ (reference sequence). The V segment lost 3 bases and the J segment 3 bases; nucleotides outside the gene matches: 9. The CDR3 loop spans 16 amino acids. CDR3 DNA: TGTGCCAGCAGCTTCTCCCCTGGGACAGGGAACTACGAGCAGTACTTC. Translation: CASSFSPGTGNYEQYF.

This clonotype showed up just a few times. The chain has TRBV5-5 and TRBJ1-6, with D possibly matching TRBD1 (5 bases). This CDR3 is built from 17 residues. Germline V CDR1 and CDR2: SGHKS, YYEKEE (reference sequence). V was shortened by 4 bases and J by 0 bases, with 14 bases between the two germline ends. In DNA form, the CDR3 reads TGTGCCAGCAGCCTCGACAGTGCTAGCTCCTATAATTCACCCCTCCACTTT. Its protein product is CASSLDSASSYNSPLHF.

V and J are TRBV12-3 or TRBV12-4 and TRBJ1-2, with 8 nucleotides matching TRBD1. The CDR3 is 14 residues long. J lost 6 bases, V lost 5 bases, and 8 bases had no gene match. The CDR3 DNA follows: TGTGCCAGCAGTCCAAGACAGGGGAGGGATGGCTACACCTTC. It codes for CASSPRQGRDGYTF.

This clonotype occurred a few times. The gene calls are TRBV15 and TRBJ2-3; D might be TRBD2 (6 bases). Germline-derived CDR1 and CDR2 are LNHNV and YYDKDF (reference sequence). V shed 0 bases and J shed 2 bases, with 9 bases lying between them. The CDR3 totals 15 residues. Here the CDR3 DNA reads TGTGCCACCAGCAGAGACGGGAGAGCCACAGATACGCAGTATTTT. Its protein is CATSRDGRATDTQYF.

This rearrangement joins TRBV10-3 to TRBJ1-5; D possibly corresponds to TRBD1 (5 bases). This CDR3 is built from 14 residues. V was shortened by 6 bases and J by 4 bases, with 13 bases between the two germline ends. The germline CDR1 and CDR2 sequences are ENHRY and SYGVKD. CDR3 sequence (DNA): TGTGCCATCAGGGACAAGTTAGAGAATCAGCCCCAGCATTTT. It yields the protein CAIRDKLENQPQHF.

This clonotype was seen many times. The gene calls are TRBV12-3 or TRBV12-4 and TRBJ1-5; 9 nucleotides align to TRBD1. V lost 1 base and J lost 2; bases outside the gene matches: 6. This CDR3 comprises 17 residues. CDR3 residues: CASSLGTGVWGNQPQHF. The DNA for the CDR3 is TGTGCCAGCAGTTTAGGGACAGGGGTATGGGGCAATCAGCCCCAGCATTTT.

The V call is TRBV28, the J call TRBJ1-5; D unresolved. The CDR3 is 12 amino acids. V lost 6 bases, J lost 8 bases, and 11 bases lay in between. The germline gives CDR1 MDHEN, CDR2 SYDVKM. The CDR3 spells CASRGPTKPQHF. DNA for the CDR3: TGTGCCAGCAGGGGTCCCACCAAGCCCCAGCATTTT.

There are many counts of this clonotype. This chain uses TRBV6-6 with TRBJ2-2; D possibly corresponds to TRBD2 (6 bases). V was cut by 6 bases and J by 6 bases, with 14 bases left in between. Germline values: CDR1 MNHNY, CDR2 SVGAGI (reference sequence). This CDR3 contains 14 residues. The CDR3 protein is CASSSRGRPGELFF. Here the CDR3 DNA reads TGTGCCAGCAGCTCCCGGGGGAGGCCCGGGGAGCTGTTTTTT.

This clonotype occurred a few times. The CDR3 region is CASPPRLAGTGEQFF. The CDR3 DNA reads TGTGCCAGCCCCCCTAGACTAGCGGGAACCGGTGAGCAGTTCTTC. The rearrangement joins TRBV28 to TRBJ2-1, with 11 bases fitting TRBD2. This CDR3 region has 15 residues. In germline, CDR1 is MDHEN, CDR2 SYDVKM. V shed 8 bases, J shed 9 bases, and the junction held 12 bases outside the gene matches.

Points on this clonotype: This may come from a read error, since a much larger clone is one base off. The V call is TRBV7-9, the J call TRBJ2-1; D is uncertain. Germline CDR1 and CDR2: SEHNR and FQNEAQ (reference sequence). The CDR3 runs to 12 residues. V was clipped by 3 bases and J by 8 bases, with 8 bases between them. The CDR3 loop is CASSFYWDEQFF. In DNA, the CDR3 is TGTGCCAGCAGCTTTTATTGGGATGAGCAGTTCTTC.

This clonotype was counted at least ten times. V and J are TRBV2 and TRBJ2-1; 8 bases are shared with TRBD2. Germline CDR1 reads SNHLY; CDR2 reads FYNNEI. V trimming: 7 bases; J trimming: 8 bases; junction bases outside the gene matches: 4. The length of the CDR3 is 12 residues. The CDR3: CASMQAGDEQFF. DNA of the CDR3: TGTGCCAGCATGCAAGCGGGAGATGAGCAGTTCTTC.

This clonotype was recorded many times. The chain joins TRBV20-1 to TRBJ1-5; D call uncertain. Germline CDR1 DFQATT, CDR2 SNEGSKA (reference sequence). Trimming cost V 2 bases and J 2 bases, with 10 bases left between them. The CDR3 runs to 14 residues. The chain's CDR3 is CSARTPSGNQPQHF. In DNA, the CDR3 is TGCAGTGCTAGAACCCCTTCGGGCAATCAGCCCCAGCATTTT.

Many counts were recorded for this clonotype. The rearrangement joins TRBV29-1 to TRBJ1-2, with unresolved D. This CDR3 is built from 12 residues. V was trimmed by 6 bases and J by 4 bases, leaving 12 bases between them. Germline CDR1 and CDR2: SQVTM and ANQGSEA. The CDR3 is CSVAGSTYGYTF. CDR3 sequence (DNA): TGCAGCGTAGCGGGGTCGACCTATGGCTACACCTTC. The full variable domain, rest sourced from reference TRBV29-1 and TRBJ1-2, is SAVISQKPSRDICQRGTSLTIQCQVDSQVTMMFWYRQQPGQSLTLIATANQGSEATYESGFVIDKFPISRPNLTFSTLTVSNMSPEDSSIYLCSVAGSTYGYTFGSGTRLTVV.

The V gene is TRBV19, the J gene TRBJ1-4, with unresolved D. The CDR3 loop spans 12 amino acids. Germline values: CDR1 LNHDA, CDR2 SQIVND (reference sequence). Trimming shortened V by 5 bases and J by 8 bases, and 9 bases separated the two germline ends. The DNA for the CDR3 is TGTGCCAGTAGTGCTCCGAGGGAAAAACTGTTTTTT. Protein product: CASSAPREKLFF.

This clonotype showed up just a few times. In DNA, the CDR3 is TGTGCCAGTAGTATTGGGATTAATGAGCAGTTCTTC. Translated, it gives CASSIGINEQFF. The chain carries TRBV19 and TRBJ2-1; D is unclear. The germline V gene encodes CDR1 LNHDA and CDR2 SQIVND (reference sequence). V was shortened by 3 bases and J by 7 bases, with 7 bases between the two germline ends. The CDR3 is 12 amino acids.

This clonotype was observed many times. The chain links TRBV11-2 to TRBJ2-2; 9 bases agree with TRBD1. V gave up 6 bases and J gave up 5 bases; unmatched junction bases: 4. CDR1 and CDR2 (germline): SGHAT, FQNNGV. The CDR3 covers 14 residues. This CDR3 is CASRKTGGTGELFF. The CDR3 DNA reads as TGTGCCAGCAGAAAGACAGGGGGGACCGGGGAGCTGTTTTTT.